This TCR beta chain is drawn from a study of identifying expanded T cells in peripheral blood. The CDR3 has 16 residues. Germline V gives CDR1 LGHNA, CDR2 YNFKEQ. V was cut by 0 bases and J by 0 bases, with 12 bases left in between. Generated by immunoSEQ multiplex PCR, the TCRdb table keeps only in-frame clones and is missing some. The sample lists under 85,000 clones, roughly 84% occurring once. Collection occurred without any documented infections or immune events in donors. This sequence joins TRBV4-2 and TRBJ2-7, with a tentative D call TRBD1 (6 bases). What was sequenced was blood. The source of this sequence is a person between 18 and 69 years old in good health. The chain's CDR3 is CASSQEPGQLSYEQYF. Here the CDR3 DNA reads TGTGCCAGCAGCCAAGAGCCAGGACAGCTCTCCTACGAGCAGTACTTC.